This T cell receptor beta chain came from a study of cytomegalovirus exposure and HLA in healthy donors. Study-wide points: Rates of TCR association differed by HLA locus in a later analysis, with DRB1 highest and HLA-C lowest. Researchers reported that a few CMV-associated chains were confirmed in vitro as CMV antigen-specific.

Only a few counts were recorded for this clone. No antigen is known for it. The PCR used 60 Vbeta and 13 Jbeta primers. This table comes from immunoSEQ multiplex PCR, and its TCRdb copy is limited to in-frame clones, with some not included. The data contain 130,000 to 150,000 clones, approximately 80% of them singletons. This CDR3 spans 15 amino acids. Per germline, CDR1 LNHDA and CDR2 SQIVND (reference sequence). The ends were cut back, 3 bases at V and 1 base at J, with 12 bases in the middle. This TCR was recovered from a male donor in good health and CMV-seronegative. J is TRBJ1-2 and V is TRBV19, with a weak D call TRBD1 (5 bases). Sequenced material: PBMCs. In DNA form, the CDR3 reads TGTGCCAGTAGTATTTGGGGCAATTATAACTATGGCTACACCTTC. It yields the protein CASSIWGNYNYGYTF.